This T cell receptor beta chain emerged from a study of blood T cells in healthy people across ages. This clonotype came up many times. CDR1 and CDR2 from the germline V gene are SGHTA and FQGTGA. This CDR3 is built from 16 residues. Germline trimming cut 2 bases from V and 0 bases from J; bases unmatched to any gene: 4. Isolated PBMCs totaled at least 7 million in each sample. A second PCR, run for roughly 6 to 11 cycles, used a sample-barcoded 5' primer plus a J-beta primer mix. TCRdb reprocessed the 5' RACE reads via MiXCR and lists one record per CDR3 protein. The data contain about 680,000 distinct CDR3 sequences, 49% of them singletons.

Material: blood. The chain links TRBV7-3 to TRBJ2-1; 7 positions agree with TRBD1. The clonotype comes from a woman aged 60-75 years in good health. As DNA, the CDR3 is TGTGCCAGCAGCTTAGCGTGGGACAGCTCCTACAATGAGCAGTTCTTC. Its protein product is CASSLAWDSSYNEQFF.